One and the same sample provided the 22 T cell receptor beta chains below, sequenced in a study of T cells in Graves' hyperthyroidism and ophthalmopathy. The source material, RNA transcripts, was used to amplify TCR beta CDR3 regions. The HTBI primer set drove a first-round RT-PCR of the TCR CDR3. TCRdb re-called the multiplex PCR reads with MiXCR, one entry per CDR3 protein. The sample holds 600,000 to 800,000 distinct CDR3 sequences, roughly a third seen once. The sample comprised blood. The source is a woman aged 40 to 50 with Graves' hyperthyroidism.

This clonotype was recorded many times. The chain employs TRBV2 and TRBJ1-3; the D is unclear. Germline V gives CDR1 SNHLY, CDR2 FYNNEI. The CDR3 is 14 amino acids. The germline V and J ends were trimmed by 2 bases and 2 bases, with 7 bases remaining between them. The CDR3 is CASSEWVAGNTIYF. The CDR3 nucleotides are TGTGCCAGCAGTGAATGGGTAGCTGGAAACACCATATATTTT.

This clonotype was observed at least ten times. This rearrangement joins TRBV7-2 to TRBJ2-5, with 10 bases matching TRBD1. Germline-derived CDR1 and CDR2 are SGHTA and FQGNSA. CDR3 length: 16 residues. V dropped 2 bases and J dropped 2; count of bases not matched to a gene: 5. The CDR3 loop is CASSLSRDRGQETQYF. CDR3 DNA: TGTGCCAGCAGCTTATCGCGGGACAGGGGACAAGAGACCCAGTACTTC. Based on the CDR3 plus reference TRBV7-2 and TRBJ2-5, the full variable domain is GAGVSQSPSNKVTEKGKDVELRCDPISGHTALYWYRQSLGQGLEFLIYFQGNSAPDKSGLPSDRFSAERTGGSVSTLTIQRTQQEDSAVYLCASSLSRDRGQETQYFGPGTRLLVL.

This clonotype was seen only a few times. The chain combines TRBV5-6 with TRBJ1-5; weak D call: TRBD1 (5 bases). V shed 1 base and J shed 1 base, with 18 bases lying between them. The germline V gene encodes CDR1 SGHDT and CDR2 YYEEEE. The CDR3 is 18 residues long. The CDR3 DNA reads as TGTGCCAGCAGCTTGACAGGTTTTTCCGATGGGAGCAATCAGCCCCAGCATTTT. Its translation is CASSLTGFSDGSNQPQHF.

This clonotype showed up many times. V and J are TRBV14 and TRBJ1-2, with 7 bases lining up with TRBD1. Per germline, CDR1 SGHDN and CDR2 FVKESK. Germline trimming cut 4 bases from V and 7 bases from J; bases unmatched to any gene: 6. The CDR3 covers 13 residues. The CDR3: CASSPDRVTGYTF. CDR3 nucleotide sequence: TGTGCCAGCAGCCCCGACAGGGTAACTGGCTACACCTTC.

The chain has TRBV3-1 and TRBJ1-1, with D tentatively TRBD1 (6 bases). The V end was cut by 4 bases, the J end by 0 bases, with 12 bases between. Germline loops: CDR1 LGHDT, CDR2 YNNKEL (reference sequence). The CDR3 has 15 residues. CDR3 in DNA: TGTGCCAGCAGCCGAACTGGGGGCCTGAACACTGAAGCTTTCTTT. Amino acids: CASSRTGGLNTEAFF.

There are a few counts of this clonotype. The CDR3 loop is CASSTYRDIGQETQYF. The CDR3 DNA reads as TGTGCCAGTAGCACTTACCGGGACATCGGACAAGAGACCCAGTACTTC. V gene TRBV19 combines with J gene TRBJ2-5, with D tentatively TRBD1 (6 bases). Trimming removed 6 bases at V and 2 bases at J, with 19 bases between. Germline V gives CDR1 LNHDA, CDR2 SQIVND (reference sequence). This CDR3 contains 16 residues.

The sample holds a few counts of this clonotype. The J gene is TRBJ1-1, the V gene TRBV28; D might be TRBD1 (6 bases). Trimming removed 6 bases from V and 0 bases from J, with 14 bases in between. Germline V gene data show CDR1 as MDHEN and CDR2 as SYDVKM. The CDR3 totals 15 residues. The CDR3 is CASSPGNRVNTEAFF. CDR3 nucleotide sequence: TGTGCCAGCAGCCCCGGAAACAGGGTGAACACTGAAGCTTTCTTT.

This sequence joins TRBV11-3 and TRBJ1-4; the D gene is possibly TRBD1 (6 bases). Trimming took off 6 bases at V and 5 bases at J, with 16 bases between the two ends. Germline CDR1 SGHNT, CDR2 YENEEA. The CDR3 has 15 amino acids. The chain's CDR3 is CASSSGGLSNEKLFF. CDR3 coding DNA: TGTGCCAGCAGTTCGGGGGGGCTGTCAAATGAAAAACTGTTTTTT.

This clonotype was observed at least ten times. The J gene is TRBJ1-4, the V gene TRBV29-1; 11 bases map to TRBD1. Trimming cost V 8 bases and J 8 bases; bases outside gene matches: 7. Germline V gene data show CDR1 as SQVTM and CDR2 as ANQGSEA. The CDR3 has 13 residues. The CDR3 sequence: CSTSRDRGEKLFF. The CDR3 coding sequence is TGCAGCACCTCCCGGGACAGGGGGGAAAAACTGTTTTTT.

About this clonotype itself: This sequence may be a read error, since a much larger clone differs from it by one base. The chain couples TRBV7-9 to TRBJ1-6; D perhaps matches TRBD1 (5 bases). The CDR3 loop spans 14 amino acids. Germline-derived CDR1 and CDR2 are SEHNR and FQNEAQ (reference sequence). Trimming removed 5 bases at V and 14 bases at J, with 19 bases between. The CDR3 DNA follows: TGTGCCAGCAGCCAAGGGACGGGAGTCCAGACCCTCCACTTT. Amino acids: CASSQGTGVQTLHF.

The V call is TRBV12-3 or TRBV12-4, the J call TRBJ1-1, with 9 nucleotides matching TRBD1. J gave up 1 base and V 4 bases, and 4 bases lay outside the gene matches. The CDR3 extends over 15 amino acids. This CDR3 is CASSSQDRGNTEAFF. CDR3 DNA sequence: TGTGCCAGCAGTTCCCAGGACAGGGGGAACACTGAAGCTTTCTTT.

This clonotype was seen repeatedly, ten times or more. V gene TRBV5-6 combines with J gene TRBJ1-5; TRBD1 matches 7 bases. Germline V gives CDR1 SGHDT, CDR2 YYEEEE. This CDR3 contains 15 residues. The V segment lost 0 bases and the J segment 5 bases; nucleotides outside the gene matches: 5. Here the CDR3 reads CASSLGQGMDQPQHF. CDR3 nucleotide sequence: TGTGCCAGCAGCTTGGGACAGGGTATGGATCAGCCCCAGCATTTT.

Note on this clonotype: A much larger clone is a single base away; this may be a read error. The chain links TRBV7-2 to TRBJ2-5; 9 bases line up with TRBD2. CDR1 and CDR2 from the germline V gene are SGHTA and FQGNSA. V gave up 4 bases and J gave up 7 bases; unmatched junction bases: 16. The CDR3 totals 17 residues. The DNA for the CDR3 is TGTGCCAGCAGCTCCACGACTGGCGGGGGGGGCCTTGGGACCCAGTACTTC. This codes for CASSSTTGGGGLGTQYF. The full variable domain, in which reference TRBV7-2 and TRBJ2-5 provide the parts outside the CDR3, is GAGVSQSPSNKVTEKGKDVELRCDPISGHTALYWYRQSLGQGLEFLIYFQGNSAPDKSGLPSDRFSAERTGGSVSTLTIQRTQQEDSAVYLCASSSTTGGGGLGTQYFGPGTRLLVL.

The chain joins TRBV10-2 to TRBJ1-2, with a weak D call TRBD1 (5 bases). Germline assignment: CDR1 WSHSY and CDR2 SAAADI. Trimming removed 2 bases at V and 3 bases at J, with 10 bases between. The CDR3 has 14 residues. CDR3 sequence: CASSEGGQDYGYTF. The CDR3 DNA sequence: TGCGCCAGCAGTGAGGGGGGTCAGGACTATGGCTACACCTTC.

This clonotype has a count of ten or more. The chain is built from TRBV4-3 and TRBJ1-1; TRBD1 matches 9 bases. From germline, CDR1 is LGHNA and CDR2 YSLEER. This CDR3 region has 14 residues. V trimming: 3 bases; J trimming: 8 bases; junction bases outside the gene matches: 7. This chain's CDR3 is CASSHTTGGGEAFF. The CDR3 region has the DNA TGCGCCAGCAGCCACACGACAGGGGGTGGCGAAGCTTTCTTT.

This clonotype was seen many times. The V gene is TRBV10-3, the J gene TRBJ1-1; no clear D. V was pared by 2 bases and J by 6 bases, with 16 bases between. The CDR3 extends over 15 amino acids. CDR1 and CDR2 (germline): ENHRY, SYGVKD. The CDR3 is CAISEILGLSAEAFF. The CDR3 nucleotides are TGTGCCATCAGTGAGATCTTAGGCCTTAGCGCTGAAGCTTTCTTT.

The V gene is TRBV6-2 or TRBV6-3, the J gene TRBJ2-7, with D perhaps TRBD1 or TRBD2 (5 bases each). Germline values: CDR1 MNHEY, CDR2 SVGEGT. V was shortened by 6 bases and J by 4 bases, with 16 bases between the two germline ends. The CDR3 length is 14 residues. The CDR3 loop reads CASSKGEWQYEQYF. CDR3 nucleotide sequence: TGTGCCAGCAGCAAAGGGGAGTGGCAATACGAGCAGTACTTC.

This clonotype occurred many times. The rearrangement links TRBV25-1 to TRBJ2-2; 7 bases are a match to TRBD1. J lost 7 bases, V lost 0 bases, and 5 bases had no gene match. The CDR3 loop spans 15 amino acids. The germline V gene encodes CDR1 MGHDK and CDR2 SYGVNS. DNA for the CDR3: TGTGCCAGCAGTGAATACCGGACAGGCCTCGGGGAGCTGTTTTTT. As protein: CASSEYRTGLGELFF.

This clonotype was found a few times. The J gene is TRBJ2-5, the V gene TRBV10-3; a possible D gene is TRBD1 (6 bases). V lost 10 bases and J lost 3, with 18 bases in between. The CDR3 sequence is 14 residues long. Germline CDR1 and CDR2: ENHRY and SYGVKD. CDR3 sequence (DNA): TGTGCCAGTAGTCCGCAGGGGCGGGAAGAGACCCAGTACTTC. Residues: CASSPQGREETQYF.

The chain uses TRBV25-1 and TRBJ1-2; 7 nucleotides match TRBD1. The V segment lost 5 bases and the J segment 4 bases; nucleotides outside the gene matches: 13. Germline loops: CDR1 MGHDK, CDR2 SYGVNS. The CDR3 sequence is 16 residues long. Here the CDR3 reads CASSPGGPDRSYGYTF. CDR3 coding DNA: TGTGCCAGCAGTCCTGGGGGCCCGGACAGGTCCTATGGCTACACCTTC.

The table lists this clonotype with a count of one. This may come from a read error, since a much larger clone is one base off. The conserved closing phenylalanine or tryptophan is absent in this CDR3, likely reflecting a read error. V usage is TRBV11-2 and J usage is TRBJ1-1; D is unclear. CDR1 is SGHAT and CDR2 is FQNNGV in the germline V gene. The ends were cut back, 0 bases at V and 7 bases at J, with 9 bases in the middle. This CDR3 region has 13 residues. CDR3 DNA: TGTGCCAGCAGCTTAGATCTCACCCTTGAAGCTTTCCTT. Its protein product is CASSLDLTLEAFL.

Here the CDR3 DNA reads TGTGCCAGCAGCTCCGGGACCGCTACTGAAAAACTGTTTTTT. Its protein product is CASSSGTATEKLFF. The chain uses TRBV7-2 and TRBJ1-4; perhaps TRBD1 as D (5 bases). Germline loops: CDR1 SGHTA, CDR2 FQGNSA. This CDR3 is 14 amino acids long. V dropped 4 bases and J dropped 7 bases, with 13 bases sitting between them. The full variable domain, in which reference TRBV7-2 and TRBJ1-4 provide the parts outside the CDR3, is GAGVSQSPSNKVTEKGKDVELRCDPISGHTALYWYRQSLGQGLEFLIYFQGNSAPDKSGLPSDRFSAERTGGSVSTLTIQRTQQEDSAVYLCASSSGTATEKLFFGSGTQLSVL.